A selection of T cell receptor beta chains follows, all from one sample in a study of precursors of human CD4 cytotoxic T cells. TCRdb re-called the reads through MiXCR, storing one row per CDR3 protein. The top ten hold around 15% of the sample, which has more than 300 distinct CDR3 sequences, 15% to 20% seen once. Sequenced input: memory CD4+ T cells from blood (PBMCs). Receptor source: a human donor in good health. The CDR3 runs from the conserved cysteine through the conserved F or W.

J gene	V gene	CDR3 protein
TRBJ2-3	TRBV14	CASSQLWRLSGTGGNTSTDTQYF
TRBJ2-3	TRBV7-9	CASSLWGHPNSHTDTQYF
TRBJ1-1	TRBV5-1	CASSLRSTGQGVSEAFF
TRBJ1-1	TRBV6-2/TRBV6-3	CASSYDPATGNTEAFF
TRBJ2-1	TRBV11-3	CASSLDQGGSTAYNEQFF
TRBJ1-5	TRBV7-2	CASSQLLAGNQPQHF
TRBJ1-6	TRBV4-2	CASSQDTPTYSPLHF
TRBJ2-1	TRBV6-4	CASSVTSGGANEQFF
TRBJ2-5	TRBV12-5	CASGGLGGLETQYF
TRBJ2-2	TRBV5-1	CASSLVSRPGELFF
TRBJ2-1	TRBV11-3	CASSPGGTLYNEQFF
TRBJ2-2	TRBV4-2	CASSPLVSSDTGELFF
TRBJ1-1	TRBV6-6	CASRLQGGNTEAFF
TRBJ2-5	TRBV20-1	CSGAGGDVAQYF
TRBJ2-7	TRBV29-1	CSVSRDRATYEQYF
TRBJ2-1	TRBV24-1	CATSVTSGRANEQFF
TRBJ2-2	TRBV6-2/TRBV6-3	CASSYIAEGAGELFF
TRBJ2-5	TRBV5-1	CASRLTGGLGETQYF